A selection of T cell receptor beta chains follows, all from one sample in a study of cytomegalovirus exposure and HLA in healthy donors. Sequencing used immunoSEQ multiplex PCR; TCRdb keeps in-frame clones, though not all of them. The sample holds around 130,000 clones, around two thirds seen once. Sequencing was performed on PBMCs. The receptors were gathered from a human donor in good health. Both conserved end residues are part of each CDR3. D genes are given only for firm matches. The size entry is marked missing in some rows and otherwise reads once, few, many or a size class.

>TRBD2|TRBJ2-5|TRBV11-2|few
TGTGCCAGCAGCTTAGCGGGGGGGCAAGAGACCCAGTACTTC
CASSLAGGQETQYF
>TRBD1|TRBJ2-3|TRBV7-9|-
TGTGCCAGCAGCTTAACAGGGGGCGATACGCAGTATTTT
CASSLTGGDTQYF
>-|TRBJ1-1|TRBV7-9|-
TGTTCCAGCAGCCCACAGCGGATGAACACTGAAGCTTTCTTT
CSSSPQRMNTEAFF
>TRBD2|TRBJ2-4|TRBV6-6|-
TGTGCCAGCTCGGGGGGGGGCAAAAACATTCAGTACTTC
CASSGGGKNIQYF
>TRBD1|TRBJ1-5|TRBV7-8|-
TGTGCCAGCAGCTCGACAGGGGGCGTCCATCAGCCCCAGCATTTT
CASSSTGGVHQPQHF
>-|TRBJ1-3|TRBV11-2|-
TGTGCCAGCAGCTTAGCACAGGGAAACACCATATATTTT
CASSLAQGNTIYF
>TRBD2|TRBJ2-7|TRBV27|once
TGTGCCAGCACGGGGGGGTACGAGCAGTACTTC
CASTGGYEQYF
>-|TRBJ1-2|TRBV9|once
TGTGCCAGCAGCGCCGGGGATGGCTACACCTTC
CASSAGDGYTF
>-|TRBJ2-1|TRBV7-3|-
TGTGCCAGCAGCTCTGCGACCCGGGTCCCTTACAATGAGCAGTTCTTC
CASSSATRVPYNEQFF
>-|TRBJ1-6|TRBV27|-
TGTGCCAGCACTTTTAGTCGGGACTCCTATAATTCACCCCTCCACTTT
CASTFSRDSYNSPLHF
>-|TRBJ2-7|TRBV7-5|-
TGTGCCAGAAGCTTAAAGATGGCGACAGTGAGCTACGAGCAGTACTTC
CARSLKMATVSYEQYF
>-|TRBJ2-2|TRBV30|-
TGTGCCTGGAGCCCATCCCCTAGCGCCCTTGGGGGGGAGCTGTTTTTT
CAWSPSPSALGGELFF
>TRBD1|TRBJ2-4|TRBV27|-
TGTGCCAGCAAGGGGGCAGGACTAGCCAAAAACATTCAGTACTTC
CASKGAGLAKNIQYF
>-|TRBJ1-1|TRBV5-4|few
TGTGCCAGCAGCGAACAGGGATGGGAAACTGAAGCTTTCTTT
CASSEQGWETEAFF
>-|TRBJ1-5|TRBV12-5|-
TGTGCTAGTGGTTTGGACCCGGGAGAGAACAATCAGCCCCAGCATTTT
CASGLDPGENNQPQHF
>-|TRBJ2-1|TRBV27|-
TGTGCCACCTCGGACTACTCCTACAATGAGCAGTTCTTC
CATSDYSYNEQFF